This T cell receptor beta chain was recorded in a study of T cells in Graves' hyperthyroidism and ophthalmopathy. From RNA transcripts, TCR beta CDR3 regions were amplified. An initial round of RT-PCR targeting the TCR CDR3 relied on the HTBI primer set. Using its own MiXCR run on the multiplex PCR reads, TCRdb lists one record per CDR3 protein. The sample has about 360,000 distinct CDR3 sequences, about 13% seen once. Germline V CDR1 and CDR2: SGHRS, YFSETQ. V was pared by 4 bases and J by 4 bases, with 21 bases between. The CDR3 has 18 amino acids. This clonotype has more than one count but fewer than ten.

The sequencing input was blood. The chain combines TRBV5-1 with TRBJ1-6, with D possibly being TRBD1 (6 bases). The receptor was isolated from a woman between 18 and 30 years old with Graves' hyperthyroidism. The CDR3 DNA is TGCGCCAGCAGCAGAATTGGAGTGGCAGGGGATTATAATTCACCCCTCCACTTT. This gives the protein CASSRIGVAGDYNSPLHF.